This TCR beta chain was profiled in a study of spatial heterogeneity in lung cancer. Described time point: blood at routine non-recurrence follow-up after resection. In its sample, this clonotype was seen many times. TCRdb re-called the 5' RACE reads through MiXCR, storing one row per CDR3 protein. The table has 25,000 or so distinct CDR3 sequences, approximately 5.9% seen once. V was shortened by 6 bases and J by 8 bases, with 22 bases between the two germline ends. Germline V gives CDR1 MNHEY, CDR2 SMNVEV (reference sequence). The CDR3 is made up of 15 amino acids. The material sequenced was PBMCs, taken at follow-up. The chain uses TRBV27 and TRBJ1-2; D is perhaps TRBD1 (6 bases). The TCR sequence derives from a female donor with early-stage non-small cell lung cancer. DNA for the CDR3: TGTGCCAGCAGCCTATACACGGGACACCCCTTGGGCTACACCTTC. Translation gives CASSLYTGHPLGYTF.